This T cell receptor beta chain was profiled in a study of spatial heterogeneity in lung cancer. The study, taken as a whole, reports: Blood contained ubiquitous expanded tumor TCRs more at resection than at follow-up.

Many counts were recorded for this clonotype. Antigen unknown. Noted time point: sample taken at primary tumor resection. Trimming left V 4 bases short and J 8 bases short, with 15 bases between. The CDR3 loop spans 13 amino acids. Per the germline V gene, CDR1 is SGDLS and CDR2 is YYNGEE. TCRdb re-called the 5' RACE reads with MiXCR, one entry per CDR3 protein. The table shows about 23,000 distinct CDR3 sequences, with under 4% occurring only once. Sequencing used PBMCs, obtained at surgery. This clonotype was obtained from a female donor with early-stage non-small cell lung cancer. The V and J genes are TRBV9 and TRBJ1-2; D gene unclear. DNA for the CDR3: TGTGCCAGCAGCCCGACGTATGGTGGAGGCTACACCTTC. As protein: CASSPTYGGGYTF. The full variable domain, with the rest looked up from reference TRBV9 and TRBJ1-2, is DSGVTQTPKHLITATGQRVTLRCSPRSGDLSVYWYQQSLDQGLQFLIQYYNGEERAKGNILERFSAQQFPDLHSELNLSSLELGDSALYFCASSPTYGGGYTFGSGTRLTVV.